The 12 T cell receptor beta chains below were found in one sample sequenced in a study of siplizumab effects on memory and regulatory T cells (dated by TCRdb to the late 2010s). Library generation was performed with the immunoSEQ multiplex PCR assay. TCRdb's version of the immuneACCESS table is confined to in-frame rearrangements and falls short of the full clone set. An unresolved V gene accounts for under half of the shortfall where checked; the remainder is of unknown origin. The sample table contains more than 85,000 clones; only one count was recorded for roughly nine tenths of them. 0.65% to 0.9% of the sample rests with the top ten. The specimen was Tregs sorted from blood. All receptors derive from a human donor in good health.

The V call is TRBV21-1, the J call TRBJ2-5; TRBD2 is taken as the D call from the table, unchecked against the DNA. TRBV21-1 is a pseudogene locus. The CDR3 is made up of 20 amino acids. CDR3 in amino acids: CASSIPGLAGGQTARETQYF. The DNA of the CDR3 is TGTGCCAGCAGCATCCCGGGACTAGCGGGAGGCCAAACCGCCCGCGAGACCCAGTACTTC.

The chain couples TRBV10-3 to TRBJ2-7; D unclear. Deletions cut 4 bases from V and 3 bases from J, with 10 bases between. The CDR3 loop spans 13 amino acids. Per the germline V gene, CDR1 is ENHRY and CDR2 is SYGVKD. CDR3 nucleotides: TGTGCCATCAGTGCACACCCTTACTACGAGCAGTACTTC. Translated: CAISAHPYYEQYF.

The chain combines TRBV25-1 with TRBJ1-2; D is ambiguous. V shed 5 bases and J shed 5 bases, with 15 bases lying between them. CDR1 MGHDK and CDR2 SYGVNS come from the germline V gene. The CDR3 spans 14 residues. This CDR3 reads CASSPPKGLYGYTF. CDR3 DNA: TGTGCCAGCAGTCCACCTAAAGGGTTGTATGGCTACACCTTC.

This rearrangement joins TRBV7-6 to TRBJ1-5, with D unresolved. Trimming removed 2 bases from V and 5 bases from J, with 7 bases in between. CDR3 size: 13 residues. Germline CDR1 is SGHVS and CDR2 is FNYEAQ. The CDR3: CASSLRRDQPQHF. CDR3 DNA sequence: TGTGCCAGCAGCTTAAGAAGGGATCAGCCCCAGCATTTT. The full variable domain, completed using reference TRBV7-6 and TRBJ1-5, is GAGVSQSPRYKVTKRGQDVALRCDPISGHVSLYWYRQALGQGPEFLTYFNYEAQQDKSGLPNDRFSAERPEGSISTLTIQRTEQRDSAMYRCASSLRRDQPQHFGDGTRLSIL.

The gene calls are TRBV9 and TRBJ1-4; 8 bases are a match to TRBD1. CDR1 and CDR2 from the germline V gene are SGDLS and YYNGEE. CDR3 length: 14 amino acids. Losses at the gene ends were 0 bases for V and 7 bases for J; bases not matched to a gene: 2. CDR3 in DNA: TGTGCCAGCAGCGTAGGGCAGGGGGCTGAAAAACTGTTTTTT. Protein product: CASSVGQGAEKLFF.

The chain links TRBV7-2 to TRBJ2-3, with D possibly being TRBD1 or TRBD2 (6 bases each). Germline CDR1 reads SGHTA; CDR2 reads FQGNSA. CDR3 length: 14 amino acids. V lost 8 bases and J lost 0, with 12 bases in between. In nucleotides, the CDR3 is TGTGCCAGCCTCCCGGGGGCTAGCACAGATACGCAGTATTTT. Amino acids: CASLPGASTDTQYF.

J is TRBJ1-3 and V is TRBV18, with a tentative D call TRBD1 (6 bases). This CDR3 has 17 residues. The V gene's germline CDR1 is KGHSH and CDR2 LQKENI. Trimming took 0 bases from V and 2 from J, leaving 14 bases between them. CDR3 residues: CASSPPSGPGAGNTIYF. The CDR3 bases are TGTGCCAGCTCACCACCATCAGGGCCAGGGGCTGGAAACACCATATATTTT.

The chain links TRBV12-5 to TRBJ2-3, with D maybe TRBD2 (5 bases). V lost 9 bases and J 1 base, leaving 17 bases between the germline ends. From germline, CDR1 is LGHNT and CDR2 FRNRAP. CDR3 length equals 15 residues. The CDR3 DNA sequence: TGTGCTAGCTCCCCGATCGGGGTTCGCACAGATACGCAGTATTTT. Translating gives CASSPIGVRTDTQYF.

In the case of this clone: Other DNA sequences of this sample code for an identical CDR3. The chain is built from TRBV6-5 and TRBJ1-1; D may be TRBD1 (5 bases). The CDR3 is 13 amino acids. V dropped 4 bases and J dropped 1 base, with 7 bases sitting between them. Germline V gene sequence: CDR1 MNHEY, CDR2 SVGAGI. The CDR3 protein is CASSFGQNTEAFF. The CDR3 nucleotides are TGTGCCAGCAGTTTCGGACAGAACACTGAAGCTTTCTTT.

The rearrangement joins TRBV10-3 to TRBJ1-5; perhaps TRBD1 as D (6 bases). The CDR3 covers 14 residues. Germline lookup yields CDR1 ENHRY and CDR2 SYGVKD. V lost 6 bases to trimming and J lost 4 bases, with 13 bases between them. CDR3 protein: CAISAGTLNQPQHF. The CDR3 DNA reads as TGTGCCATCAGCGCCGGGACATTAAATCAGCCCCAGCATTTT.

On this clone: Other DNA sequences of this sample code for an identical CDR3. The V and J genes are TRBV6-5 and TRBJ1-2; a possible D gene is TRBD1 (5 bases). V was clipped by 2 bases and J by 8 bases, with 6 bases between them. CDR1 is MNHEY and CDR2 is SVGAGI in the germline V gene. The CDR3 runs 11 residues. CDR3 residues: CASSYRGGYTF. Written as DNA, the CDR3 is TGTGCCAGCAGTTACCGGGGGGGCTACACCTTC.

The V call is TRBV7-7, the J call TRBJ2-5; possibly TRBD2 for D (6 bases). CDR3 length: 13 amino acids. Trimming stripped 1 base from V and 5 bases from J, with 8 bases between. Germline CDR1 reads SSHAT; CDR2 reads FNYEAQ (reference sequence). The CDR3 bases are TGTGCCAGCAGCTTAGTAGGGAGGGAGACCCAGTACTTC. Translation: CASSLVGRETQYF.